A selection of T cell receptor beta chains follows, all from one sample in a study of blood T cell repertoires in COVID-19. Sequencing used immunoSEQ multiplex PCR; TCRdb keeps in-frame clones, though not all of them. The table includes around 12,000 clones, 90% detected once. The material sequenced was peripheral blood. The receptors were sampled from a human donor with active COVID-19. The donor label of this sample is uncertain. The CDR3 runs from the conserved cysteine through the conserved F or W. The D gene is left open where the match is weak.

CASSLISAGELFF,-,TRBV28
CASRPSGGDEQYF,TRBD2,TRBV6-5
CASSLIGVSYEQYF,-,TRBV5-4
CASSPGSGETQYF,-,TRBV12-3/TRBV12-4
CASRPGSSYEQYF,-,TRBV19
CASRVYEQYF,-,TRBV2
CASSEGLGGNEQFF,-,TRBV6-1
CASSEFRGYEQYF,-,TRBV2
CASSSPGTGGDYGYTF,TRBD1,TRBV6-2/TRBV6-3
CASIDGYTF,-,TRBV4-3
CASSRDRVVTGELFF,TRBD1,TRBV5-8
CASRTGGARTGELFF,TRBD1,TRBV27
CASSYSRGKAYEQYF,-,TRBV6-2/TRBV6-3
CASSGPTMNTEAFF,-,TRBV28
CASSLGTGLRETQYF,TRBD1,TRBV5-4
CASSAELGVGEVF,-,TRBV9
CASSPIFTGGKDEQYF,TRBD2,TRBV7-6
CASTSRETQYF,-,TRBV25-1
CATSRDPGQGAGNTIYF,TRBD1,TRBV15
CASSSAGQGKSPLHF,TRBD1,TRBV7-9
CASSLDRGNSPLHF,TRBD1,TRBV5-1
CASSIDAGGQATQYF,TRBD2,TRBV19
CASTPGTANSPLHF,TRBD1,TRBV19
CASRTGAGGYTF,-,TRBV27
CASGQAGNTIYF,-,TRBV28
CASSLTDTKNIQYF,-,TRBV5-6
CASSLPQGKASPLHF,-,TRBV7-2
CASSSSYEQYF,-,TRBV5-1
CASSFTVGQGAYEQYF,TRBD1,TRBV27
CASSPEPPGHSNQPQHF,-,TRBV7-6
CASSWTSGGAVDTQYF,TRBD2,TRBV28
CGTRRGEDSYEQYF,TRBD2,TRBV6-6
CASSNPGLAGDRDNEQFF,TRBD2,TRBV5-6
CASSVYRSGTGGSDEQFF,TRBD1,TRBV19
CASTWGAGGNQEQYF,TRBD1,TRBV19
CASSSREAQYF,-,TRBV7-2
CATRQGDQPQHF,TRBD1,TRBV19
CASTLVGVNIQYF,-,TRBV12-3/TRBV12-4